This T cell receptor (beta chain) was recorded in a study of shared T cell receptors in the human thymus. Profiled with immunoSEQ multiplex PCR; TCRdb holds only in-frame clones, not every one. The sample lists hundreds of thousands of clones; roughly 90% were seen once. Germline trimming cut 7 bases from V and 2 bases from J; bases unmatched to any gene: 15. The CDR3 contains 17 residues. Per the germline V gene, CDR1 is LGHNT and CDR2 is FRNRAP. These data also featured in a second study, about human thymus T cells. That source notes: The donors were infants in Finland with congenital heart defects, otherwise immunologically healthy. Thymic resections from corrective heart surgery supplied the tissue. Gene usage (both V and J) appeared biased in thymic and blood repertoires. Highly overlapping thymic repertoires among unrelated individuals were reported in related research.

Sequenced: thymocytes. The source is a boy younger than two with a congenital heart defect. The rearrangement uses TRBV12-5 and TRBJ2-7, with 9 bases aligning to TRBD1. CDR3 nucleotide sequence: TGTGCTAGTGTCGTGGGGATCCGGGACAGGGAACCCTACGAGCAGTACTTC. Translating gives CASVVGIRDREPYEQYF.